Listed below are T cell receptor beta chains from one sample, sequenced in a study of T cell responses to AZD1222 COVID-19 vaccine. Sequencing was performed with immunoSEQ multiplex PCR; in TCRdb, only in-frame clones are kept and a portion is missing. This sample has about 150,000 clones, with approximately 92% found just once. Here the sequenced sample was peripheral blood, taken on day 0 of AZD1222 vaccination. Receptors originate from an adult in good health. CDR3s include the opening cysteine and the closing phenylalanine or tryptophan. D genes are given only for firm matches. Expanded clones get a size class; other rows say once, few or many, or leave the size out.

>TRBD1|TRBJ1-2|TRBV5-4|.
TGTGCCAGCAGGGAGAACAGGGGAAAACGGGGCTATGGCTACACCTTC
CASRENRGKRGYGYTF
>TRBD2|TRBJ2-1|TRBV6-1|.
TGTGCCAGCAGTGAATTAATCGGGGGGGCGGCTGAGCAGTTCTTC
CASSELIGGAAEQFF
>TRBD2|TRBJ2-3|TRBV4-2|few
TGTGCCAGCAGCCAAGAGGCGGGGGTGGGCACAGATACGCAGTATTTT
CASSQEAGVGTDTQYF
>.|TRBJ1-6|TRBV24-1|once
TGTGCCACCAGTGATTCGAATAATTCACCCCTCCACTTT
CATSDSNNSPLHF
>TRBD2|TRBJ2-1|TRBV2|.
TGTGCCAGCAGACAGCCACTAGCGGGGGGCAGGAATGAGCAGTTCTTC
CASRQPLAGGRNEQFF
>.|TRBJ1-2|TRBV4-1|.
TGCGCCAGCAGCGGAGGAGGGCCGTCACGGTATGGCTACACCTTC
CASSGGGPSRYGYTF
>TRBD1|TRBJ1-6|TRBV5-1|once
TGCGCCAGCAGCTTGGCCAGGGACAGGGGTTCCGGAAGGTCACCCCTCCACTTT
CASSLARDRGSGRSPLHF
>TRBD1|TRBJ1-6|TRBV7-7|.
TGTGCTAGCAGCTTAGGGACAGGGGATAATTCACCCCTCCACTTT
CASSLGTGDNSPLHF
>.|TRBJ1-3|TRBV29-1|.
TGCAGCGTGGAGGATTTCTCTGGAAACACCATATATTTT
CSVEDFSGNTIYF
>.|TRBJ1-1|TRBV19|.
TGTGCCAGCCAATCCGGGCCGGGACTGAGGGGAGCTTTCTTT
CASQSGPGLRGAFF
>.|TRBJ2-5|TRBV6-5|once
TGTGCCAGCAGTTACGAGGGACGGGGAGGAGAGACCCAGTACTTC
CASSYEGRGGETQYF
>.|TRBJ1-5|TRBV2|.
TGTGCCAGCAGTGAAGCAGGGTGGGGTCAGCCCCAGCATTTT
CASSEAGWGQPQHF
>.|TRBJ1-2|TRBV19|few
TGTGCCAGTAGTGGGAGTGCGACAGGCAACTATGGCTACACCTTC
CASSGSATGNYGYTF
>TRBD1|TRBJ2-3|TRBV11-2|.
TGTGCCAGCAGCCCGACGACAGGGGGGTTCACAGATACGCAGTATTTT
CASSPTTGGFTDTQYF
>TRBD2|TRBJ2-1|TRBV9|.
TGTGCCAGCAGCGTAGCTACACGGGTGGGGGGGAGACTTTACAATGAGCAGTTCTTC
CASSVATRVGGRLYNEQFF
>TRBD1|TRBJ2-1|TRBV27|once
TGTGCCAGCAGAAGGGGGGACAGGGCCTACAATGAGCAGTTCTTC
CASRRGDRAYNEQFF
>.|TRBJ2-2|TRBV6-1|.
TGTGCCAGCAGTGAAATAAGGAACACCGGGGAGCTGTTTTTT
CASSEIRNTGELFF
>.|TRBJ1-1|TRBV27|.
TGTGCCAGCATCAAAAGGGACCGGTTGAACACTGAAGCTTTCTTT
CASIKRDRLNTEAFF
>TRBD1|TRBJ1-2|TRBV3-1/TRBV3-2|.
TGTGCCAGCAGCCAACAGGGGGCGGAGGGCTACACCTTC
CASSQQGAEGYTF
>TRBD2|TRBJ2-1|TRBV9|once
TGTGCCAGCTCACCCTGGACTAGCGGGGGATCGTACAATGAGCAGTTCTTC
CASSPWTSGGSYNEQFF
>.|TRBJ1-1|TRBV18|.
TGTGCCAGCTCACCCACTTTTCTTGAGGGGTCGGAAGCTTTCTTT
CASSPTFLEGSEAFF
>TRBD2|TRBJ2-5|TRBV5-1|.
TGCGCCAGCAGCTTGGATGGCGGGGGGGAAGAGACCCAGTACTTC
CASSLDGGGEETQYF
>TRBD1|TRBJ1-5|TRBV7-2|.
TGTGCCAGCAGCCAGACAGGGCCGAACAATCAGCCCCAGCATTTT
CASSQTGPNNQPQHF
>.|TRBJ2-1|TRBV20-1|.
TGCAGTGCTATAGCATACAATGAGCAGTTCTTC
CSAIAYNEQFF
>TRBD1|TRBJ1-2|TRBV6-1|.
TGTGCCAGCAGTGAATCCGTGCTGGGGCAGGGGGTAAACTATGGCTACACCTTC
CASSESVLGQGVNYGYTF
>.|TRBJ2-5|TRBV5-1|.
TGCGCCAGCAGCGGGCTAAGCAGTTCAGAGACCCAGTACTTC
CASSGLSSSETQYF
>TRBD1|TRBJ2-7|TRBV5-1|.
TGCGCCAGCAGTGTCCGACAGGGAGACTACGAGCAGTACTTC
CASSVRQGDYEQYF
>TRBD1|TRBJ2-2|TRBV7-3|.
TGTGCCAGCAGCCTCGGGACAGGTACCGGGGAGCTGTTTTTT
CASSLGTGTGELFF
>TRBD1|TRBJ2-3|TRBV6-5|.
TGTGCCAGCAGTTACGGACAGGAAACAGATACGCAGTATTTT
CASSYGQETDTQYF